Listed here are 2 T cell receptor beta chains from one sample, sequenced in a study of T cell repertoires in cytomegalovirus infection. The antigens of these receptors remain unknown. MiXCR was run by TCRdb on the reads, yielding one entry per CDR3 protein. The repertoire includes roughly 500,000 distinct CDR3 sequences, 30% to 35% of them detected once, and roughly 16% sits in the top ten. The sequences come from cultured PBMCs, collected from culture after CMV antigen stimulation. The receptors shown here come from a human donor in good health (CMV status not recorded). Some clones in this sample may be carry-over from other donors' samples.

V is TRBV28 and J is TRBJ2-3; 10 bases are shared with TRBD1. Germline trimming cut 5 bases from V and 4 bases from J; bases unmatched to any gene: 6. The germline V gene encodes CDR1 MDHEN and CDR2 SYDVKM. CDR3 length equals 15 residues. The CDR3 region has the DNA TGTGCCAGCAGTATCAGGACAGGGGGAGCAGATACGCAGTATTTT. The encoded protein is CASSIRTGGADTQYF.

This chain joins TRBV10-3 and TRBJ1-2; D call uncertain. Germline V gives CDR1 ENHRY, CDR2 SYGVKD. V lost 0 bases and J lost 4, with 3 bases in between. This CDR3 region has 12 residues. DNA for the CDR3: TGTGCCATCAGTGAGTCGAGCTATGGCTACACCTTC. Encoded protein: CAISESSYGYTF.